This is a list of T cell receptor beta chains from one sample in a study of quantifying T cell responses using KT2 cells. One entry per CDR3 protein results from TCRdb running MiXCR on the UMI-ligation and nested PCR reads. The data hold about 53,000 distinct CDR3 sequences, with roughly 12% observed a single time. The sample was PBMCs spiked with cells of the T cell clone KT2. These receptor sequences come from a human donor. Each CDR3 is given with its conserved first and last residue. The D gene is left open where the match is weak. Size is omitted from some rows. Given values are once, few, many or a class for expanded clones.

d_gene: TRBD1
j_gene: TRBJ2-2
v_gene: TRBV6-1
abundance: many
CDR3nt: TGTGCCAGCAGAGGACAGGCACAACACCCGTCCGGGGAGCTGTTTTTT
CDR3aa: CASRGQAQHPSGELFF

d_gene: .
j_gene: TRBJ2-3
v_gene: TRBV24-1
abundance: few
CDR3nt: TGTGCCACCAGTTCCTCCGCGGGTTATTCACACACAGATACGCAGTATTTT
CDR3aa: CATSSSAGYSHTDTQYF

d_gene: .
j_gene: TRBJ2-3
v_gene: TRBV9
abundance: few
CDR3nt: TGTGCCAGCAGTGTGACACCTACCTCAGGCAACCGTATCTTTCTCGGCACAGATACGCAGTATTTT
CDR3aa: CASSVTPTSGNRIFLGTDTQYF

d_gene: .
j_gene: TRBJ1-1
v_gene: TRBV11-2
abundance: .
CDR3nt: TGTGCCAGCACCCGGTCTGGGACTGAAGCTTTCTTT
CDR3aa: CASTRSGTEAFF

d_gene: TRBD1
j_gene: TRBJ2-1
v_gene: TRBV6-4
abundance: many
CDR3nt: TGTGCCAGCAGTGACAGTCCCGGGACAGGGCACAATGAGCAGTTCTTC
CDR3aa: CASSDSPGTGHNEQFF

d_gene: TRBD2
j_gene: TRBJ2-3
v_gene: TRBV5-6
abundance: few
CDR3nt: TGTGCCAGCAGCTTGAGGACTAGCGGCACAGATACGCAGTATTTT
CDR3aa: CASSLRTSGTDTQYF

d_gene: .
j_gene: TRBJ2-1
v_gene: TRBV20-1
abundance: many
CDR3nt: TGCAGTGCCATTACCCTAAATGAGCAGTTCTTC
CDR3aa: CSAITLNEQFF

d_gene: .
j_gene: TRBJ2-7
v_gene: TRBV5-5
abundance: many
CDR3nt: TGTGCCAGCAGTTCGGTCACCGAATCCTCCTACGAGCAGTACTTC
CDR3aa: CASSSVTESSYEQYF

d_gene: TRBD2
j_gene: TRBJ2-7
v_gene: TRBV6-5
abundance: medium-sized
CDR3nt: TGTGCCAGCAACCCCACAGGGGGACTAGCGGGATACTACGAGCAGTACTTC
CDR3aa: CASNPTGGLAGYYEQYF

d_gene: .
j_gene: TRBJ1-2
v_gene: TRBV29-1
abundance: few
CDR3nt: TGCAGCGTTGAAGTCCAGAATGGCTACACCTTC
CDR3aa: CSVEVQNGYTF

d_gene: TRBD2
j_gene: TRBJ2-5
v_gene: TRBV20-1
abundance: many
CDR3nt: TGCAGTGCTATACGTGCGGGGGTAGCGATAGTTCAAGAGACCCAGTACTTC
CDR3aa: CSAIRAGVAIVQETQYF

d_gene: .
j_gene: TRBJ2-5
v_gene: TRBV27
abundance: many
CDR3nt: TGTGCCAGCAGTTTAGGCCACCGGGAGACCCAGTACTTC
CDR3aa: CASSLGHRETQYF

d_gene: .
j_gene: TRBJ1-2
v_gene: TRBV2
abundance: .
CDR3nt: TGTGCCAGCAGTGAAGCGTTATTCAACAGGGACTGGGGCTACACCTTC
CDR3aa: CASSEALFNRDWGYTF

d_gene: .
j_gene: TRBJ1-2
v_gene: TRBV5-1
abundance: .
CDR3nt: TGCGCCAGCAGCTTTGCAGGGGACTATGGCTACACCTTC
CDR3aa: CASSFAGDYGYTF

d_gene: TRBD1
j_gene: TRBJ1-5
v_gene: TRBV7-2
abundance: few
CDR3nt: TGTGCCACCGCGCAGAGATCGACAGGGGGCGCCCAGCCCCAGCATTTT
CDR3aa: CATAQRSTGGAQPQHF

d_gene: .
j_gene: TRBJ1-5
v_gene: TRBV4-1
abundance: .
CDR3nt: TGCGCCAGCAGCCCGCGGCCCGCCTTGGCCCAGCATTTT
CDR3aa: CASSPRPALAQHF

d_gene: .
j_gene: TRBJ2-7
v_gene: TRBV6-5
abundance: few
CDR3nt: TGTGCCAGCAGTTACCACAGGGTTGCCTACGAGCAGTACTTC
CDR3aa: CASSYHRVAYEQYF

d_gene: .
j_gene: TRBJ1-5
v_gene: TRBV2
abundance: many
CDR3nt: TGTGCCAGCAGTGTGACAGTAAATCAGCCCCAGCATTTT
CDR3aa: CASSVTVNQPQHF

d_gene: TRBD2
j_gene: TRBJ2-5
v_gene: TRBV6-5
abundance: many
CDR3nt: TGTGCAAGTGGGAGGGCCAAAGAGACCCAGTACTTC
CDR3aa: CASGRAKETQYF

d_gene: TRBD1
j_gene: TRBJ2-7
v_gene: TRBV27
abundance: .
CDR3nt: TGTGCCAGCTCGTGGACAGGGGGCATGGACGAGCAGTACTTC
CDR3aa: CASSWTGGMDEQYF

d_gene: .
j_gene: TRBJ1-4
v_gene: TRBV5-6
abundance: .
CDR3nt: TGTGCCAGCAGCTTCCTTGGCTATGGGAGAGGAGAAAAACTGTTTTTT
CDR3aa: CASSFLGYGRGEKLFF

d_gene: .
j_gene: TRBJ2-7
v_gene: TRBV20-1
abundance: few
CDR3nt: TGCAGTGCTAGGATATTCGGGCCCAAGGGCTACGAGCAGTACTTC
CDR3aa: CSARIFGPKGYEQYF

d_gene: TRBD2
j_gene: TRBJ2-1
v_gene: TRBV10-2
abundance: many
CDR3nt: TGCGCCAGCAGTGACGGGACTAGCGGGAGCCCCCGGACCCCTGGTGAGCAGTTCTTC
CDR3aa: CASSDGTSGSPRTPGEQFF

d_gene: TRBD1
j_gene: TRBJ1-2
v_gene: TRBV7-9
abundance: few
CDR3nt: TGTGCCAGCAGCCCTCTGGCGGGACAGCCACTCTATGGCTACACCTTC
CDR3aa: CASSPLAGQPLYGYTF

d_gene: .
j_gene: TRBJ2-2
v_gene: TRBV9
abundance: few
CDR3nt: TGTGCCAGCAGCGTAGTGACCCCTACGAACACCGGGGAGCTGTTTTTT
CDR3aa: CASSVVTPTNTGELFF

d_gene: .
j_gene: TRBJ2-7
v_gene: TRBV6-5
abundance: .
CDR3nt: TGTGCCAGCACCGAGGAAGGTGGCAGCTCCTACGAGCAGTACTTC
CDR3aa: CASTEEGGSSYEQYF

d_gene: .
j_gene: TRBJ2-1
v_gene: TRBV7-8
abundance: few
CDR3nt: TGTGCCAGCAGCCCCCTTCGTAGCCCCCTCTACAATGAGCAGTTCTTC
CDR3aa: CASSPLRSPLYNEQFF

d_gene: TRBD1
j_gene: TRBJ2-1
v_gene: TRBV18
abundance: .
CDR3nt: TGTGCCAGCTCACCCGACGGGACAGACGGCAATGAGCAGTTCTTC
CDR3aa: CASSPDGTDGNEQFF

d_gene: TRBD2
j_gene: TRBJ2-7
v_gene: TRBV20-1
abundance: many
CDR3nt: TGCAGTGCACAGAGGCTAGCGGGAGCTTCCTACGAGCAGTACTTC
CDR3aa: CSAQRLAGASYEQYF

d_gene: .
j_gene: TRBJ2-5
v_gene: TRBV5-4
abundance: few
CDR3nt: TGTGCCAGCAGCTTCCTAGCCCAAGAGACCCAGTACTTC
CDR3aa: CASSFLAQETQYF

d_gene: .
j_gene: TRBJ2-1
v_gene: TRBV19
abundance: few
CDR3nt: TGTGCCAGTAGAATAAGTGGCGGGACCTACAATGAGCAGTTCTTC
CDR3aa: CASRISGGTYNEQFF

d_gene: .
j_gene: TRBJ1-3
v_gene: TRBV20-1
abundance: few
CDR3nt: TGCAGTGCTGAGATGGGACTTGGAAACACCATATATTTT
CDR3aa: CSAEMGLGNTIYF

d_gene: .
j_gene: TRBJ1-1
v_gene: TRBV7-2
abundance: few
CDR3nt: TGTGCCAGCAGCTTAGCACTAGGAGGCACTGAAGCTTTCTTT
CDR3aa: CASSLALGGTEAFF

d_gene: .
j_gene: TRBJ1-1
v_gene: TRBV27
abundance: many
CDR3nt: TGTGCCAGCAGTTTGGTCGGGAGAGAAGCTTTCTTT
CDR3aa: CASSLVGREAFF

d_gene: .
j_gene: TRBJ2-5
v_gene: TRBV12-3/TRBV12-4
abundance: .
CDR3nt: TGTGCCAGCACCGAGGGGCCAGGGGAAGAGACCCAGTACTTC
CDR3aa: CASTEGPGEETQYF

d_gene: TRBD2
j_gene: TRBJ2-5
v_gene: TRBV12-5
abundance: few
CDR3nt: TGTGCTAGTGGACTAGCGGTACAAGAGACCCAGTACTTC
CDR3aa: CASGLAVQETQYF

d_gene: .
j_gene: TRBJ2-1
v_gene: TRBV12-5
abundance: .
CDR3nt: TGTGCTAGTGGTTTGGTACGAAGTGGCAGCTCCCACGATGAGCAGTTCTTC
CDR3aa: CASGLVRSGSSHDEQFF

d_gene: .
j_gene: TRBJ1-2
v_gene: TRBV20-1
abundance: .
CDR3nt: TGCAGTGGGGTAGAAATTGGCTACACCTTC
CDR3aa: CSGVEIGYTF

d_gene: .
j_gene: TRBJ2-3
v_gene: TRBV5-1
abundance: .
CDR3nt: TGCGCCAGCAGCGATGCAGATACGCAGTATTTT
CDR3aa: CASSDADTQYF

d_gene: .
j_gene: TRBJ2-3
v_gene: TRBV3-1
abundance: few
CDR3nt: TGTGCCAGCAGCCAAGATGCGGCCGGGGATACGCAGTATTTT
CDR3aa: CASSQDAAGDTQYF

d_gene: TRBD1
j_gene: TRBJ2-6
v_gene: TRBV5-1
abundance: few
CDR3nt: TGCGCCAGCAGCTTACGGACAGGGGGCGCGGGGGCCAACGTCCTGACTTTC
CDR3aa: CASSLRTGGAGANVLTF

d_gene: .
j_gene: TRBJ2-7
v_gene: TRBV10-2
abundance: medium-sized
CDR3nt: TGCGCCAGCAGTGAAAACAGGGAAAGTTCCGAGCAGTACTTC
CDR3aa: CASSENRESSEQYF

d_gene: TRBD1
j_gene: TRBJ2-7
v_gene: TRBV7-6
abundance: .
CDR3nt: TGTGCCAGCAGCCTCGGGACAGGGGACGAGCAGTACTTC
CDR3aa: CASSLGTGDEQYF

d_gene: .
j_gene: TRBJ2-3
v_gene: TRBV14
abundance: .
CDR3nt: TGTGCCAGCAGCCCCCTCTTGGATACGCAGTATTTT
CDR3aa: CASSPLLDTQYF

d_gene: .
j_gene: TRBJ2-1
v_gene: TRBV29-1
abundance: few
CDR3nt: TGCAGCGTTGGGGGGAGCGCCTACAATGAGCAGTTCTTC
CDR3aa: CSVGGSAYNEQFF

d_gene: .
j_gene: TRBJ1-1
v_gene: TRBV2
abundance: many
CDR3nt: TGTGCCAGCAGTGAAATTGTAGGGAAAGCTTTCTTT
CDR3aa: CASSEIVGKAFF

d_gene: .
j_gene: TRBJ1-2
v_gene: TRBV29-1
abundance: .
CDR3nt: TGCAGCGTTGAAGTAGGGGTTTATGGCTACACCTTC
CDR3aa: CSVEVGVYGYTF

d_gene: TRBD1
j_gene: TRBJ2-1
v_gene: TRBV9
abundance: .
CDR3nt: TGTGCCAGCAGCGTAGAGATGACAGGGGGCGTTAGGAATGAGCAGTTCTTC
CDR3aa: CASSVEMTGGVRNEQFF

d_gene: .
j_gene: TRBJ2-3
v_gene: TRBV11-2
abundance: few
CDR3nt: TGTGCCAGCAGCCCCCTGGGCGGGGTTGCGGAAGATACGCAGTATTTT
CDR3aa: CASSPLGGVAEDTQYF

d_gene: TRBD2
j_gene: TRBJ2-3
v_gene: TRBV4-1
abundance: many
CDR3nt: TGCGCCAGCAGCCCCGGGACTAGGGCCCGTAGCACAGATACGCAGTATTTT
CDR3aa: CASSPGTRARSTDTQYF

d_gene: .
j_gene: TRBJ1-2
v_gene: TRBV2
abundance: .
CDR3nt: TGTGCCAGCAGTGATTGGGGGGTGGGCAAGAACTATGGCTACACCTTC
CDR3aa: CASSDWGVGKNYGYTF

d_gene: .
j_gene: TRBJ2-7
v_gene: TRBV6-6
abundance: .
CDR3nt: TGTGCCAGCAGTTACTCCACTACTTACGAGCAGTACTTC
CDR3aa: CASSYSTTYEQYF